These 2 T cell receptor beta chains were all obtained from the same sample, sequenced in a study of control samples from healthy donors and cancer patients. Clones were sequenced by immunoSEQ multiplex PCR, and TCRdb holds only the in-frame ones, with some missing. The sample records some 74,000 clones, roughly 88% being singletons. The source material was blood. These receptors originate from a woman in her 50s in good health.

The chain couples TRBV9 to TRBJ2-2, with a weak D call TRBD1 (6 bases). Germline CDR1 is SGDLS and CDR2 is YYNGEE. The CDR3 loop spans 16 amino acids. V shed 2 bases and J shed 0 bases, with 11 bases lying between them. CDR3 DNA sequence: TGTGCCAGCAGCGTTACCACAGGGTCGAACACCGGGGAGCTGTTTTTT. Amino acids: CASSVTTGSNTGELFF.

This clone is deemed medium-sized. The V and J genes are TRBV9 and TRBJ2-7, with 10 bases aligning to TRBD1. CDR1 and CDR2 from the germline V gene are SGDLS and YYNGEE. V shed 2 bases and J 4 bases; nucleotides not matched to a gene: 3. The CDR3 sequence is 14 residues long. The CDR3 protein is CASSVGQGNYEQYF. CDR3 nucleotides: TGTGCCAGCAGCGTGGGACAGGGGAATTACGAGCAGTACTTC.